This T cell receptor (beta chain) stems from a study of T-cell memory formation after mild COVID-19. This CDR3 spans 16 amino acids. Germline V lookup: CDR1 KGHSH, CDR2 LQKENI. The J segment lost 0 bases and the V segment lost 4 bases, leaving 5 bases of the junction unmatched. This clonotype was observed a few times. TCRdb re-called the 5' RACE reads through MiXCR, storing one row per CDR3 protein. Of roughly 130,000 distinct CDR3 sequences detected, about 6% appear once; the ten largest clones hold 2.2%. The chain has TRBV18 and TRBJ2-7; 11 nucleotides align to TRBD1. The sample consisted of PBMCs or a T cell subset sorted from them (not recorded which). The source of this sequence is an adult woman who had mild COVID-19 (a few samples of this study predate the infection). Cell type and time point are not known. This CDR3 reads CASSLGTGGASYEQYF. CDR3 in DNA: TGTGCCAGCTCACTAGGGACAGGGGGTGCCTCCTACGAGCAGTACTTC. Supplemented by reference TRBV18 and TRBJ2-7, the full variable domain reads NAGVMQNPRHLVRRRGQEARLRCSPMKGHSHVYWYRQLPEEGLKFMVYLQKENIIDESGMPKERFSAEFPKEGPSILRIQQVVRGDSAAYFCASSLGTGGASYEQYFGPGTRLTVT.